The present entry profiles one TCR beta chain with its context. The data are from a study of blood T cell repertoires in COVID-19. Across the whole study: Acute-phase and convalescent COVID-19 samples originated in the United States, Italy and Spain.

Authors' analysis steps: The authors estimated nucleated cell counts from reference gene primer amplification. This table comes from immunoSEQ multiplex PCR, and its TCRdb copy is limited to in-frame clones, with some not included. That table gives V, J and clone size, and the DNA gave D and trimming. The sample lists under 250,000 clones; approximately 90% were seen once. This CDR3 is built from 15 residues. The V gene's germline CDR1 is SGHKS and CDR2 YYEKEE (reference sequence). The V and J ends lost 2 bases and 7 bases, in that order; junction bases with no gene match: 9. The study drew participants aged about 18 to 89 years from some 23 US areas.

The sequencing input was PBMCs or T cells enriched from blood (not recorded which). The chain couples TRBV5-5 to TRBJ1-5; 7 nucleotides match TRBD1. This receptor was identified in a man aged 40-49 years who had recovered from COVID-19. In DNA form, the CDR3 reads TGTGCCAGCAGCTTAACAACAGGGGCGCAGCAGCCCCAGCATTTT. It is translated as CASSLTTGAQQPQHF.